This TCR beta chain comes out of a study of graft-versus-host responses after intestinal transplantation. To note about this clone: Its antigen is as yet unknown.

In germline, CDR1 is SGHVS, CDR2 FNYEAQ. Unmatched junction bases numbered 5, after V lost 5 bases and J lost 4 bases. The CDR3 covers 14 residues. Data came from immunoSEQ multiplex PCR; TCRdb stores just in-frame clones and leaves some out. The table shows approximately 75,000 clones, with around 87% occurring only once. The chain uses TRBV7-6 and TRBJ2-5, with TRBD1 matching 9 bases. This clonotype was obtained from a human donor who was the organ donor for an intestinal transplant. The source was unstimulated CD8+ T cells sorted from spleen or lymph node cells, collected before transplant. CDR3 sequence reads: CASSHRDRAETQYF. The CDR3 DNA is TGTGCCAGCAGCCACCGGGACAGGGCAGAGACCCAGTACTTC.